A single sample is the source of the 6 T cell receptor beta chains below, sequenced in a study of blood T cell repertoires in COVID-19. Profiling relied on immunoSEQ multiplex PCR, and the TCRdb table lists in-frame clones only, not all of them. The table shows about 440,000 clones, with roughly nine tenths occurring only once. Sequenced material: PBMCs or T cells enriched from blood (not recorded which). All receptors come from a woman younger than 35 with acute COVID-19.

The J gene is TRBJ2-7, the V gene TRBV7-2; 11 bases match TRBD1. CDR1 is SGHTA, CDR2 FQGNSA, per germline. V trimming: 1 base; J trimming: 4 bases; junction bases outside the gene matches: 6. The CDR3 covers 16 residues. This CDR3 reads CASSLGPGQGGYEQYF. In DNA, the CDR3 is TGTGCCAGCAGCTTAGGGCCGGGACAGGGGGGGTACGAGCAGTACTTC.

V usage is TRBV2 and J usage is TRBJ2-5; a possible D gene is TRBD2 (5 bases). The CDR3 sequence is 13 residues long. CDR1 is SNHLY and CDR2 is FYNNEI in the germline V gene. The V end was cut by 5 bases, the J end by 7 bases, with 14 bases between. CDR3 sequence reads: CASSRALEGTQYF. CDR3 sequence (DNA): TGTGCCAGCAGTCGGGCTTTAGAGGGGACCCAGTACTTC. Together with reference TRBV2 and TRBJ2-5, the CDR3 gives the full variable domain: EPEVTQTPSHQVTQMGQEVILRCVPISNHLYFYWYRQILGQKVEFLVSFYNNEISEKSEIFDDQFSVERPDGSNFTLKIRSTKLEDSAMYFCASSRALEGTQYFGPGTRLLVL.

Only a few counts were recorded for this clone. For the CDR3, the DNA is TGTGCCAGCAGCTTAGAGGGGGCGCTCGGCTACACCTTC. Translation: CASSLEGALGYTF. The chain is built from TRBV11-2 and TRBJ1-2; a weak D match, TRBD1 (6 bases). The germline V and J ends were trimmed by 0 bases and 8 bases, with 10 bases remaining between them. The CDR3 is 13 residues long. Germline CDR1 reads SGHAT; CDR2 reads FQNNGV.

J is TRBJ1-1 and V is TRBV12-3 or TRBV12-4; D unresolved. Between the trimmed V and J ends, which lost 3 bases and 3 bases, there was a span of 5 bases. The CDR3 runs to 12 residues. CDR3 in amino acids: CASSFRYTEAFF. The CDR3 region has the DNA TGTGCCAGCAGTTTTCGGTACACTGAAGCTTTCTTT.

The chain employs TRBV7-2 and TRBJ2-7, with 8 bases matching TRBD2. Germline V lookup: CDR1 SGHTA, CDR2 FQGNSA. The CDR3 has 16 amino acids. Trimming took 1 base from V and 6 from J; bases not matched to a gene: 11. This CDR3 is CASSLGGSGMRGEQYF. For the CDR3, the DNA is TGTGCCAGCAGCTTAGGTGGTAGCGGGATGAGAGGCGAGCAGTACTTC.

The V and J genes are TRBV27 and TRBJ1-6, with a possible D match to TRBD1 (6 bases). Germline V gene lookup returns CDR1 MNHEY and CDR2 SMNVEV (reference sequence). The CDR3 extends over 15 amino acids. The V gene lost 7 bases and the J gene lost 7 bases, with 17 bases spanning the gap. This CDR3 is CASTTLQGRNSPLHF. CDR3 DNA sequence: TGTGCCAGCACAACCCTACAGGGTCGGAATTCACCCCTCCACTTT.